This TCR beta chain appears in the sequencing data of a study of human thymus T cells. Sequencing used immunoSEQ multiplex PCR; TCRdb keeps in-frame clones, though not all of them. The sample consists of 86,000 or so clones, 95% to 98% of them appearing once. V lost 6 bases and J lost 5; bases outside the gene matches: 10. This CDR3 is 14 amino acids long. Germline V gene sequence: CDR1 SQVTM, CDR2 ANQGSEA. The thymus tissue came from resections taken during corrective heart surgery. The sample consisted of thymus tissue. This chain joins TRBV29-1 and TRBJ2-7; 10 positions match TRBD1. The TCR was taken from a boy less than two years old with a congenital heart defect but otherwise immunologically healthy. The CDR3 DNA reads TGCAGCGTCGGGATGGACAGGGGGTTCAACGAGCAGTACTTC. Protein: CSVGMDRGFNEQYF.